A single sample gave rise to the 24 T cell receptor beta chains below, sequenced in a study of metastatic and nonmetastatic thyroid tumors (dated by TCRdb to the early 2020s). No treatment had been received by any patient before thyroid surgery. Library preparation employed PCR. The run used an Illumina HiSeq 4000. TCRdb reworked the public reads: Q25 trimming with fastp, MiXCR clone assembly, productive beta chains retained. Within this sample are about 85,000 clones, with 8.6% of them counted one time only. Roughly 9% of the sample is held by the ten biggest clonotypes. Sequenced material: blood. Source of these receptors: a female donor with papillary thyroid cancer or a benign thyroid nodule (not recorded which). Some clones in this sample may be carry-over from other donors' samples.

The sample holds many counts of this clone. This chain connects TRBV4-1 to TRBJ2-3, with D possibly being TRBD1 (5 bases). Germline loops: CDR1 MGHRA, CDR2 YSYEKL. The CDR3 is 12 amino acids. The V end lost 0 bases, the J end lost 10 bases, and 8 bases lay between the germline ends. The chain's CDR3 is CASSQDGAAQYF. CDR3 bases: TGCGCCAGCAGCCAAGATGGGGCTGCGCAGTATTTT.

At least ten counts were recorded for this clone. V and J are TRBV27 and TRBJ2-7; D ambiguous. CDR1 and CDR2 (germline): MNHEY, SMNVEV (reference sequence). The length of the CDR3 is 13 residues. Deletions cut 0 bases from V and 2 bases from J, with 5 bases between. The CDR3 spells CASSLSTTYEQYF. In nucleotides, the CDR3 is TGTGCCAGCAGTTTATCCACAACCTACGAGCAGTACTTC.

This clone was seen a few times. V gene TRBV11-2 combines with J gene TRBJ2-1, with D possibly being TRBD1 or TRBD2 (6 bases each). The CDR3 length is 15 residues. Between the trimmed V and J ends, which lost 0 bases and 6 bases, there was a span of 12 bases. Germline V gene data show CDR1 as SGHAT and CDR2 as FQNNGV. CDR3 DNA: TGTGCCAGCAGCTTAGAGTGGGGGCGGGGCAATGAGCAGTTCTTC. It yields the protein CASSLEWGRGNEQFF. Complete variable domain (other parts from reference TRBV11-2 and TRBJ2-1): EAGVAQSPRYKIIEKRQSVAFWCNPISGHATLYWYQQILGQGPKLLIQFQNNGVVDDSQLPKDRFSAERLKGVDSTLKIQPAKLEDSAVYLCASSLEWGRGNEQFFGPGTRLTVL.

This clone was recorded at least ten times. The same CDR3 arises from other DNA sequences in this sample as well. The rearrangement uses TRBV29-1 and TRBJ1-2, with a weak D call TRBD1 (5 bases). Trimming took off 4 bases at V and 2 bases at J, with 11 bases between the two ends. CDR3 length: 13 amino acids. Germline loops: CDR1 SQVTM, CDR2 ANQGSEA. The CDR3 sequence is CSVGEGPNYGYTF. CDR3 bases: TGCAGCGTTGGGGAGGGGCCCAACTATGGCTACACCTTC.

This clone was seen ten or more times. DNA of the CDR3: TGTGCCAGCAGCTTCCCGCGGCGAGGGGGGGGAAACACCGGGGAGCTGTTTTTT. Translated, it gives CASSFPRRGGGNTGELFF. The V gene is TRBV11-1, the J gene TRBJ2-2; a possible D gene is TRBD2 (7 bases). V was shortened by 3 bases and J by 2 bases, with 19 bases between the two germline ends. This CDR3 has 18 amino acids. The V gene's germline CDR1 is SGHAT and CDR2 FQDESV (reference sequence).

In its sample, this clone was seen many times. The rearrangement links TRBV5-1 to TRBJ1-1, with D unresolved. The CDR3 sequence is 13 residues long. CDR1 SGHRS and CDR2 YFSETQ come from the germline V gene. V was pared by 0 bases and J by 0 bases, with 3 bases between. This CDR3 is CASSLVVNTEAFF. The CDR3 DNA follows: TGCGCCAGCAGCTTGGTCGTGAACACTGAAGCTTTCTTT.

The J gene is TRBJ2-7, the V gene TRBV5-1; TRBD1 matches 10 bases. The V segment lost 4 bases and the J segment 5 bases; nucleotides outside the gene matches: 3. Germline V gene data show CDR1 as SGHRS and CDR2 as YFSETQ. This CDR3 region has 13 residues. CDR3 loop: CASSRGQGDEQYF. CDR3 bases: TGCGCCAGCAGCCGCGGACAGGGGGACGAGCAGTACTTC.

The CDR3 DNA follows: TGTGCCAGCAGTGCTCGACCAGGGACTAGCGGGGGGGCCATCTCCTACAATGAGCAGTTCTTC. The encoded protein is CASSARPGTSGGAISYNEQFF. The chain combines TRBV25-1 with TRBJ2-1; 16 bases are a match to TRBD2. The CDR3 length is 21 residues. Trimming at V came to 4 bases and at J to 0 bases, leaving 12 bases not matched to a gene. CDR1 and CDR2 (germline): MGHDK, SYGVNS.

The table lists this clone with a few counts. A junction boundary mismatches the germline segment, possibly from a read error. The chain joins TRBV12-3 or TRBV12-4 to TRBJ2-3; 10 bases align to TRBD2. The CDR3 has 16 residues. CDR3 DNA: TGTGCCAGCGGTTTAGGCGGAGCGGGGGGGACAGATACGCAGTATTTT. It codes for CASGLGGAGGTDTQYF.

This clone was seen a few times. CDR3: CASSRPRRSYNEQFF. As DNA, the CDR3 is TGTGCCAGCAGTCGACCCAGGAGGTCCTACAATGAGCAGTTCTTC. The chain couples TRBV28 to TRBJ2-1, with a weak D call TRBD2 (5 bases). Deletions cut 5 bases from V and 1 base from J, with 12 bases between. The CDR3 length is 15 residues. In germline, CDR1 is MDHEN, CDR2 SYDVKM.

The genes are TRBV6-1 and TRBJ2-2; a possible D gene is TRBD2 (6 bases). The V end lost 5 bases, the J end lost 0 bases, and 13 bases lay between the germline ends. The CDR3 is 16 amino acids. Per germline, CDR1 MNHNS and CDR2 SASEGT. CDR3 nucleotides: TGTGCCAGCAGTAGACGGACGGGGGCGAACACCGGGGAGCTGTTTTTT. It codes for CASSRRTGANTGELFF.

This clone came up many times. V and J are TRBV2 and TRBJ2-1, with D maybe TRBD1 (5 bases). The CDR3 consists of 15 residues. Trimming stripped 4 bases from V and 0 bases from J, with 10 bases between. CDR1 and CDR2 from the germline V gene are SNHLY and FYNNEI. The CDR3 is CASSARQSSYNEQFF. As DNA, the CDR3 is TGTGCCAGCAGTGCCAGACAGAGCTCCTACAATGAGCAGTTCTTC. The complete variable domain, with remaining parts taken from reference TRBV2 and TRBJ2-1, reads EPEVTQTPSHQVTQMGQEVILRCVPISNHLYFYWYRQILGQKVEFLVSFYNNEISEKSEIFDDQFSVERPDGSNFTLKIRSTKLEDSAMYFCASSARQSSYNEQFFGPGTRLTVL.

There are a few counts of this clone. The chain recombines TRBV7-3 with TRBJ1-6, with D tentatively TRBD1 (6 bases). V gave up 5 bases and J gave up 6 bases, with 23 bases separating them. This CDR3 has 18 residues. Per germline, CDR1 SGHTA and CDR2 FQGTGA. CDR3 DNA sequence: TGTGCCAGCAGCCCCTCGGGGGGGGGGCAATGTGGTAATTCACCCCTCCACTTT. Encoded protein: CASSPSGGGQCGNSPLHF.

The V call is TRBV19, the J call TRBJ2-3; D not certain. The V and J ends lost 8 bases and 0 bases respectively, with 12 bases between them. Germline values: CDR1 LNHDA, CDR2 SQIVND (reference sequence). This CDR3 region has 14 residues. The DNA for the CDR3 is TGTGCCAGTTCCTTACCGACTAGCACAGATACGCAGTATTTT. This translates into CASSLPTSTDTQYF.

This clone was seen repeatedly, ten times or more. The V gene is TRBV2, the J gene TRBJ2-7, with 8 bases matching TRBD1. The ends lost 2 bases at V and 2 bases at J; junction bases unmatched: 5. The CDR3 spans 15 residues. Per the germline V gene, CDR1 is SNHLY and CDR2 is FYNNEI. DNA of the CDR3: TGTGCCAGCAGTGAATACACAGGGGGGACCTACGAGCAGTACTTC. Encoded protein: CASSEYTGGTYEQYF.

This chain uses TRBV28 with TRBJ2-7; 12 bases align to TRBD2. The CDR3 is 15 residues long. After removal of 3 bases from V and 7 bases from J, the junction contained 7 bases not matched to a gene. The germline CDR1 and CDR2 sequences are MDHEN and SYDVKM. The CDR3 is CASSFSRTSGNEQYF. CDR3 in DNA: TGTGCCAGCAGTTTTTCCCGGACTAGCGGGAATGAGCAGTACTTC.

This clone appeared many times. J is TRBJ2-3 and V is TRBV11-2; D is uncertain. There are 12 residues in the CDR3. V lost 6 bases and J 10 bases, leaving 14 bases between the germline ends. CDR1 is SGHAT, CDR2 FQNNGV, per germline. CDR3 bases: TGTGCCAGCAGTCAAACCGGGCTAGCGCAGTATTTT. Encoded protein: CASSQTGLAQYF.

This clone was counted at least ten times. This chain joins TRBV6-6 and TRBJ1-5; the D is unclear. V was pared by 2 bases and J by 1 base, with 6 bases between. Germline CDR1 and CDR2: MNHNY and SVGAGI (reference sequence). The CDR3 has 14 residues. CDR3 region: CASSYLGSNQPQHF. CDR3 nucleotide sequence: TGTGCCAGCAGTTACCTGGGGAGCAATCAGCCCCAGCATTTT.

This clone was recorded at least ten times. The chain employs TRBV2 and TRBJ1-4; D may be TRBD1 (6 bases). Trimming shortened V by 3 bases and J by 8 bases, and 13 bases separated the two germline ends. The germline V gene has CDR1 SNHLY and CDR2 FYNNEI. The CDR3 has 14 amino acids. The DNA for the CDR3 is TGTGCCAGCAGTGAGGCGACAGGCTCCGAAAAACTGTTTTTT. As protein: CASSEATGSEKLFF.

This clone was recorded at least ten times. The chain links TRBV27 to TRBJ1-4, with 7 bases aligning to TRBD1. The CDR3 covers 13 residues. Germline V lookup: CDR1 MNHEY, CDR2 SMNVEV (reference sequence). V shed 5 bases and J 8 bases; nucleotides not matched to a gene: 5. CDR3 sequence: CASSTGTDEKLFF. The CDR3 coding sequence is TGTGCCAGCAGTACCGGGACAGACGAAAAACTGTTTTTT.

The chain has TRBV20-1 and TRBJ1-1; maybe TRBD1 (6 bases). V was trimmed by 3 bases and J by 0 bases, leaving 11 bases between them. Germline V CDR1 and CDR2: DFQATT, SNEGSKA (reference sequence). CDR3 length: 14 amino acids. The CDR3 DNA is TGCAGTGCTAGGGCAGGGGCCATGAACACTGAAGCTTTCTTT. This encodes CSARAGAMNTEAFF.

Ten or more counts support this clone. CDR3 sequence reads: CASSLRGQGAGNTIYF. For the CDR3, the DNA is TGTGCCAGCAGCTTACGGGGACAAGGGGCTGGAAACACCATATATTTT. The rearrangement uses TRBV7-3 and TRBJ1-3; tentatively, D is TRBD1 (6 bases). Trimming pared 2 bases from V and 2 bases from J, leaving 13 bases between. The CDR3 length is 16 residues. Germline loops: CDR1 SGHTA, CDR2 FQGTGA.

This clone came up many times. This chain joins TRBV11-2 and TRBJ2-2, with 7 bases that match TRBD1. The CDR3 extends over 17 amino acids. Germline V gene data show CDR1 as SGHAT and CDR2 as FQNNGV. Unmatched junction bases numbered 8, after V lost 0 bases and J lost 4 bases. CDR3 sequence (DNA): TGTGCCAGCAGCTTAGATGAGGGGACAGTCATCACCGGGGAGCTGTTTTTT. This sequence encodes CASSLDEGTVITGELFF.

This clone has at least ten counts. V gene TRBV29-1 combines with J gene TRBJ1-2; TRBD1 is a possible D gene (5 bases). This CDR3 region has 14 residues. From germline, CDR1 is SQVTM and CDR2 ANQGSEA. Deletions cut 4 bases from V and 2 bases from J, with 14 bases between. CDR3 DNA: TGCAGCGTTGTTGGCCCAGGGAGCAACTATGGCTACACCTTC. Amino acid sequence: CSVVGPGSNYGYTF. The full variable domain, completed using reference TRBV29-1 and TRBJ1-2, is SAVISQKPSRDICQRGTSLTIQCQVDSQVTMMFWYRQQPGQSLTLIATANQGSEATYESGFVIDKFPISRPNLTFSTLTVSNMSPEDSSIYLCSVVGPGSNYGYTFGSGTRLTVV.